Listed here are 21 T cell receptor beta chains from one sample, sequenced in a study of T cells in Graves' hyperthyroidism and ophthalmopathy (dated by TCRdb to about 2019). Libraries came from multiplex PCR. This sample was sequenced with an Illumina HiSeq 2000. The TCR beta CDR3 regions were amplified from RNA transcripts. A first-round RT-PCR of the TCR CDR3 used the HTBI primer set with the Qiagen OneStep RT-PCR kit. The public sequencing data were trimmed at Q25 with fastp and processed into clonotypes with MiXCR by TCRdb, which kept only in-frame beta chains. Each entry is one CDR3 protein sequence, shown with its most common DNA and genes. The sample contains about 600,000 distinct CDR3 sequences, about 14% of them found a single time. Together, the top ten hold over 6% of the sample. What was sequenced was blood. Receptors were obtained from a woman under 30 with Graves' ophthalmopathy.

The V and J genes are TRBV19 and TRBJ2-1; D ambiguous. Trimming removed 3 bases from V and 7 bases from J, with 16 bases in between. The CDR3 contains 15 residues. Germline CDR1 is LNHDA and CDR2 is SQIVND (reference sequence). The DNA for the CDR3 is TGTGCCAGTAGTATTTCAGCACTTCCTATTAATGAGCAGTTCTTC. It codes for CASSISALPINEQFF.

This chain uses TRBV2 with TRBJ1-2, with a weak D call TRBD1 (6 bases). CDR3 length: 14 amino acids. Trimming shortened V by 5 bases and J by 4 bases, and 14 bases separated the two germline ends. The germline V gene has CDR1 SNHLY and CDR2 FYNNEI. DNA for the CDR3: TGTGCCAGCAGTCCTAGAGGGGGGGGCTATGGCTACACCTTC. Translated: CASSPRGGGYGYTF.

This clonotype was seen at least ten times. The chain uses TRBV5-1 and TRBJ2-7; maybe TRBD1 (5 bases). The CDR3 covers 13 residues. Trimming stripped 4 bases from V and 7 bases from J, with 15 bases between. Germline CDR1 is SGHRS and CDR2 is YFSETQ. The CDR3, as DNA: TGCGCCAGCAGCGCAGGGCTGATGGGGGAGCAGTACTTC. It encodes CASSAGLMGEQYF.

The chain couples TRBV7-9 to TRBJ1-5; D is perhaps TRBD1 (6 bases). Trimming left V 5 bases short and J 3 bases short, with 14 bases between. This CDR3 comprises 15 residues. The V gene's germline CDR1 is SEHNR and CDR2 FQNEAQ (reference sequence). As DNA, the CDR3 is TGTGCCAGCAGCGAAACGGACAGCTTCAATCAGCCCCAGCATTTT. Protein sequence: CASSETDSFNQPQHF.

This chain connects TRBV27 to TRBJ2-7, with 11 bases identical to TRBD1. The CDR3 is 14 residues long. The J segment lost 6 bases and the V segment lost 2 bases, leaving 3 bases of the junction unmatched. Germline lookup yields CDR1 MNHEY and CDR2 SMNVEV (reference sequence). The CDR3 bases are TGTGCCAGCAGTTTAGCCGGGACAGGGGGCGAGCAGTACTTC. It specifies CASSLAGTGGEQYF.

This chain links TRBV6-1 with TRBJ2-7; TRBD2 matches 8 bases. From germline, CDR1 is MNHNS and CDR2 SASEGT. The CDR3 covers 17 residues. Losses at the gene ends were 4 bases for V and 6 bases for J; bases not matched to a gene: 17. The CDR3 region has the DNA TGTGCCAGCAGTGCAAACCCCCGAACAGCGGGGGTATCCGAGCAGTACTTC. This translates into CASSANPRTAGVSEQYF.

This clonotype occurred many times. The chain carries TRBV18 and TRBJ2-3; 7 bases map to TRBD1. CDR3 length: 15 residues. V dropped 3 bases and J dropped 4; count of bases not matched to a gene: 7. Germline V gene sequence: CDR1 KGHSH, CDR2 LQKENI. In DNA, the CDR3 is TGTGCCAGCTCACCTTCTAGACAGGGCGCAGATACGCAGTATTTT. This sequence encodes CASSPSRQGADTQYF.

J is TRBJ1-2 and V is TRBV29-1, with D uncertain. CDR1 SQVTM and CDR2 ANQGSEA come from the germline V gene. The CDR3 is 13 amino acids. The ends were cut back, 0 bases at V and 5 bases at J, with 10 bases in the middle. CDR3: CSVEDPDGYGYTF. The CDR3 coding sequence is TGCAGCGTTGAAGATCCGGACGGGTATGGCTACACCTTC.

CDR3 sequence: CATSRDWAGVRQPQHF. The DNA of the CDR3 is TGTGCCACCAGCAGAGATTGGGCAGGGGTGAGGCAGCCCCAGCATTTT. This rearrangement joins TRBV15 to TRBJ1-5; TRBD1 might be the D (6 bases). From germline, CDR1 is LNHNV and CDR2 YYDKDF (reference sequence). The CDR3 loop spans 16 amino acids. V lost 0 bases and J lost 7, with 16 bases in between. Drawing the rest from reference TRBV15 and TRBJ1-5, the complete variable domain is DAMVIQNPRYQVTQFGKPVTLSCSQTLNHNVMYWYQQKSSQAPKLLFHYYDKDFNNEADTPDNFQSRRPNTSFCFLDIRSPGLGDTAMYLCATSRDWAGVRQPQHFGDGTRLSIL.

This clonotype appeared many times. The CDR3 spells CAITSDLLYGYTF. The CDR3 DNA follows: TGTGCCATCACCTCGGACCTATTGTATGGCTACACCTTC. The chain employs TRBV10-3 and TRBJ1-2, with D uncertain. V dropped 7 bases and J dropped 5 bases, with 14 bases sitting between them. Germline V gene lookup returns CDR1 ENHRY and CDR2 SYGVKD. The CDR3 totals 13 residues.

The V gene is TRBV3-1, the J gene TRBJ2-2; 11 bases are shared with TRBD2. The junction had 1 base not matched to a gene; V was cut back by 0 bases and J by 1 base. The CDR3 runs 17 residues. Germline CDR1 and CDR2: LGHDT and YNNKEL (reference sequence). In DNA form, the CDR3 reads TGTGCCAGCAGCCAAGAGGGGACTAGCGGGAACACCGGGGAGCTGTTTTTT. Its protein product is CASSQEGTSGNTGELFF.

The sample holds many counts of this clonotype. The chain uses TRBV24-1 and TRBJ2-1; tentative D call: TRBD2 (5 bases). Germline V CDR1 and CDR2: KGHDR, SFDVKD. The CDR3 extends over 15 amino acids. Trimming shortened V by 7 bases and J by 0 bases, and 12 bases separated the two germline ends. CDR3 amino acids: CATRAAEGSYNEQFF. The CDR3 DNA follows: TGTGCCACCAGGGCGGCTGAGGGCTCCTACAATGAGCAGTTCTTC.

This clonotype was counted ten times or more. The chain links TRBV3-1 to TRBJ1-4, with 7 bases matching TRBD1. Trimming removed 5 bases from V and 7 bases from J; junction bases left unmatched: 7. CDR1 is LGHDT, CDR2 YNNKEL, per germline (reference sequence). The CDR3 has 14 residues. CDR3 in DNA: TGTGCCAGCAGCAACAGGGGACCCTCTGAAAAACTGTTTTTT. Translation: CASSNRGPSEKLFF.

The chain has TRBV20-1 and TRBJ1-2; D is ambiguous. Trimming removed 5 bases from V and 1 base from J, with 11 bases in between. CDR1 and CDR2 (germline): DFQATT, SNEGSKA (reference sequence). CDR3 length: 13 residues. CDR3 sequence reads: CSAVEGLNYGYTF. CDR3 DNA sequence: TGCAGTGCTGTCGAAGGTCTTAACTATGGCTACACCTTC.

V gene TRBV2 combines with J gene TRBJ1-5; 8 bases fit TRBD1. V was clipped by 10 bases and J by 4 bases; unmatched bases: 3. Germline V gene data show CDR1 as SNHLY and CDR2 as FYNNEI. The CDR3 is 12 amino acids. CDR3 residues: CATTGENQPQHF. The CDR3 DNA reads TGTGCCACGACAGGGGAGAATCAGCCCCAGCATTTT.

V and J are TRBV4-3 and TRBJ2-7; the D is unclear. CDR1 LGHNA and CDR2 YSLEER come from the germline V gene. V lost 0 bases and J 6 bases, leaving 9 bases between the germline ends. This CDR3 has 13 residues. The CDR3 coding sequence is TGCGCCAGCAGCCAAGAACTTGCTGCCGAGCAGTACTTC. This gives the protein CASSQELAAEQYF.

This clonotype was counted at least ten times. This chain links TRBV2 with TRBJ2-3, with D perhaps TRBD1 (6 bases). V lost 6 bases, J lost 6 bases, and 19 bases lay in between. Germline V gene data show CDR1 as SNHLY and CDR2 as FYNNEI. The CDR3 is made up of 15 amino acids. This CDR3 is CASRGRGPRRDTQYF. DNA of the CDR3: TGTGCCAGCAGAGGCAGGGGCCCAAGGAGGGATACGCAGTATTTT.

In its sample, this clonotype was seen many times. V gene TRBV28 combines with J gene TRBJ2-7, with TRBD2 matching 9 bases. The V gene end was trimmed by 0 bases and the J gene end by 0 bases; junction bases not matched to a gene: 0. This CDR3 is 15 amino acids long. CDR1 MDHEN and CDR2 SYDVKM come from the germline V gene. CDR3 DNA sequence: TGTGCCAGCAGTTTATGGACTAGCGGCTCCTACGAGCAGTACTTC. It yields the protein CASSLWTSGSYEQYF.

This clonotype was found many times. The V call is TRBV15, the J call TRBJ1-5; D may be TRBD1 (5 bases). The CDR3 is 14 amino acids. The germline V and J ends were trimmed by 3 bases and 2 bases, with 8 bases remaining between them. Per germline, CDR1 LNHNV and CDR2 YYDKDF (reference sequence). The CDR3, as DNA: TGTGCCACCAGCAGCCAGGGTGGCAATCAGCCCCAGCATTTT. Encoded protein: CATSSQGGNQPQHF. Full variable domain (rest looked up from reference TRBV15 and TRBJ1-5): DAMVIQNPRYQVTQFGKPVTLSCSQTLNHNVMYWYQQKSSQAPKLLFHYYDKDFNNEADTPDNFQSRRPNTSFCFLDIRSPGLGDTAMYLCATSSQGGNQPQHFGDGTRLSIL.

This clonotype was observed many times. The CDR3 here is CATSRTGEETQYF. For the CDR3, the DNA is TGTGCCACCAGCAGGACAGGGGAAGAGACCCAGTACTTC. This rearrangement joins TRBV15 to TRBJ2-5; 8 nucleotides match TRBD1. Unmatched junction bases numbered 0, after V lost 3 bases and J lost 3 bases. The CDR3 has 13 residues. Germline lookup yields CDR1 LNHNV and CDR2 YYDKDF (reference sequence).

The chain combines TRBV12-3 or TRBV12-4 with TRBJ1-5; TRBD1 matches at 10 bases. V shed 3 bases and J 9 bases; nucleotides not matched to a gene: 5. The CDR3 has 14 amino acids. CDR3 DNA sequence: TGTGCCAGCAGTTTCGGGACAGGGGATCGGCCCCAGCATTTT. It translates to CASSFGTGDRPQHF.